This entry lists 30 T cell receptor beta chains sequenced from one sample in a study of glioma-infiltrating T cells. Using RNA template, CDR3s of TCR alpha and beta were amplified with iRepertoire arm-PCR. TCRdb ran MiXCR on the multiplex PCR reads and lists one entry per CDR3 protein. This sample has roughly 120,000 distinct CDR3 sequences, with about 25% found just once. Sample: glioma tissue, nonneoplastic brain tissue, or PBMCs (not recorded which). The receptor set was obtained from a human donor with low-grade glioma or glioblastoma, undergoing nonglioma brain surgery, or in good health (not recorded which).

This clonotype was seen repeatedly, ten times or more. This chain links TRBV7-3 with TRBJ1-2; unclear D gene. Germline CDR1 and CDR2: SGHTA and FQGTGA. The CDR3 contains 13 residues. V was clipped by 6 bases and J by 4 bases, with 12 bases between them. In nucleotides, the CDR3 is TGTGCCAGCAGTTCTAATGGGGTCTATGGCTACACCTTC. Translated, it gives CASSSNGVYGYTF.

Remarks on this clonotype: Since a much larger clone is just one base distant, this may be a read error. The chain has TRBV2 and TRBJ2-7; D is possibly TRBD1 (6 bases). The germline V gene has CDR1 SNHLY and CDR2 FYNNEI. The V end was cut by 7 bases, the J end by 6 bases, with 13 bases between. The CDR3 has 12 amino acids. The CDR3 DNA reads TGTGCCAGCACTGGACAGTTCGGCGAGCAGTACTTC. Translation: CASTGQFGEQYF. The entire variable domain, with the rest obtained from reference TRBV2 and TRBJ2-7, is as follows: EPEVTQTPSHQVTQMGQEVILRCVPISNHLYFYWYRQILGQKVEFLVSFYNNEISEKSEIFDDQFSVERPDGSNFTLKIRSTKLEDSAMYFCASTGQFGEQYFGPGTRLTVT.

The table lists this clonotype with many counts. The chain is built from TRBV20-1 and TRBJ1-6; possibly TRBD1 for D (5 bases). Germline loops: CDR1 DFQATT, CDR2 SNEGSKA (reference sequence). The CDR3 spans 17 residues. The V end was cut by 1 base, the J end by 4 bases, with 17 bases between. CDR3: CSARVLTVLIYNSPLHF. CDR3 DNA: TGCAGTGCTAGAGTTCTGACAGTATTAATTTATAATTCACCCCTCCACTTT.

This clonotype was observed a handful of times. V is TRBV19 and J is TRBJ2-1, with 12 bases identical to TRBD2. The CDR3 totals 15 residues. Looked up from germline, CDR1 is LNHDA and CDR2 is SQIVND (reference sequence). With 5 bases clipped from V and 6 bases from J, the junction kept 5 bases outside the gene matches. The CDR3 bases are TGTGCCAGTAGTCACCTAGCGGGGGGGCGCAATGAGCAGTTCTTC. It translates to CASSHLAGGRNEQFF.

This clonotype has ten or more counts. The chain links TRBV20-1 to TRBJ2-7; TRBD2 aligns across 14 bases. V dropped 0 bases and J dropped 2; count of bases not matched to a gene: 6. The CDR3 spans 17 residues. Germline assignment: CDR1 DFQATT and CDR2 SNEGSKA (reference sequence). DNA for the CDR3: TGCAGTGCTAGAGATTGGAGGACTAGCGGGAGGACCTACGAGCAGTACTTC. Its translation: CSARDWRTSGRTYEQYF.

This clonotype was counted at least ten times. CDR3 amino acids: CASSPRGTGMNTEAFF. The DNA for the CDR3 is TGTGCCAGCTCACCAAGGGGCACAGGGATGAACACTGAAGCTTTCTTT. The chain links TRBV18 to TRBJ1-1, with D possibly being TRBD1 (6 bases). Per germline, CDR1 KGHSH and CDR2 LQKENI. CDR3 length: 16 amino acids. Trimming cost V 2 bases and J 0 bases, with 13 bases left between them.

This clonotype occurred many times. V gene TRBV11-3 combines with J gene TRBJ2-7; a possible D gene is TRBD1 (6 bases). Germline CDR1 reads SGHNT; CDR2 reads YENEEA. The CDR3 is 16 residues long. V was cut by 2 bases and J by 9 bases, with 23 bases left in between. The CDR3 here is CASSLNDRSSTRRQYF. The CDR3 DNA is TGTGCCAGCAGCTTAAACGACAGGTCCTCAACCAGACGGCAGTACTTC.

This clonotype appeared many times. V gene TRBV7-3 combines with J gene TRBJ2-1; 11 bases are a match to TRBD2. V trimming: 4 bases; J trimming: 6 bases; junction bases outside the gene matches: 5. CDR1 is SGHTA, CDR2 FQGTGA, per germline. The CDR3 spans 15 residues. This CDR3 is CASSSQGTSGNEQFF. CDR3 sequence (DNA): TGTGCCAGCAGCTCCCAAGGGACTAGCGGCAATGAGCAGTTCTTC.

Comments on this clonotype: The junction departs from germline at one end; a sequencing error may be responsible. The gene calls are TRBV7-2 and TRBJ2-2; D tentatively reads TRBD1 or TRBD2 (5 bases each). This CDR3 region has 15 residues. The V gene's germline CDR1 is SGHTA and CDR2 FQGNSA. This chain's CDR3 is CASSFVRANTGELSF. The CDR3 DNA sequence: TGTGCCAGCAGCTTTGTCAGGGCGAACACTGGGGAGCTGTCTTTT.

This clonotype came up many times. The J gene is TRBJ2-7, the V gene TRBV7-2; 7 bases agree with TRBD2. V was pared by 3 bases and J by 7 bases, with 6 bases of the junction left unmatched. The germline V gene encodes CDR1 SGHTA and CDR2 FQGNSA. The CDR3 runs to 13 residues. This CDR3 reads CASSFKREVEQYF. CDR3 bases: TGTGCCAGCAGCTTCAAGCGGGAAGTGGAGCAGTACTTC.

This clonotype was counted ten times or more. The chain combines TRBV6-1 with TRBJ2-5; 14 nucleotides line up with TRBD2. The CDR3 extends over 17 amino acids. Trimming took 8 bases from V and 1 from J; bases not matched to a gene: 9. Germline CDR1 reads MNHNS; CDR2 reads SASEGT. CDR3 loop: CASSPWGLAGVQETQYF. As DNA, the CDR3 is TGTGCCAGCTCGCCCTGGGGACTAGCGGGGGTCCAAGAGACCCAGTACTTC.

In its sample, this clonotype was seen a few times. The rearrangement uses TRBV5-1 and TRBJ1-5; D is possibly TRBD1 (5 bases). Germline V lookup: CDR1 SGHRS, CDR2 YFSETQ. The CDR3 consists of 16 residues. V was trimmed by 0 bases and J by 4 bases, leaving 14 bases between them. CDR3: CASSLAGTGRNQPQHF. The CDR3 DNA sequence: TGCGCCAGCAGCTTGGCGGGGACGGGAAGGAATCAGCCCCAGCATTTT. Complete variable domain (other parts from reference TRBV5-1 and TRBJ1-5): KAGVTQTPRYLIKTRGQQVTLSCSPISGHRSVSWYQQTPGQGLQFLFEYFSETQRNKGNFPGRFSGRQFSNSRSEMNVSTLELGDSALYLCASSLAGTGRNQPQHFGDGTRLSIL.

This clonotype was detected once. A much larger clone sits a single nucleotide away, making a read error possible. V and J are TRBV14 and TRBJ2-7; D call uncertain. Germline V gene lookup returns CDR1 SGHDN and CDR2 FVKESK. V was shortened by 4 bases and J by 0 bases, with 13 bases between the two germline ends. CDR3 length equals 15 residues. The CDR3 loop is CASSPTRVSSYEQYF. In DNA, the CDR3 is TGTGCCAGCAGCCCAACCCGGGTGAGCTCCTACGAGCAGTACTTC.

This clonotype was recorded many times. V usage is TRBV20-1 and J usage is TRBJ1-2; D is unclear. Trimming pared 6 bases from V and 4 bases from J, leaving 15 bases between. CDR3 size: 13 residues. Germline V lookup: CDR1 DFQATT, CDR2 SNEGSKA (reference sequence). The CDR3 DNA follows: TGCAGTGCCAACAGCTTAGGATTCTATGGCTACACCTTC. Amino acids: CSANSLGFYGYTF.

Points on this clonotype: At one end the junction does not follow the germline gene, possibly because of a read error. The chain has TRBV28 and TRBJ2-7; weak D call: TRBD2 (5 bases). The length of the CDR3 is 13 residues. CDR1 is MDHEN and CDR2 is SYDVKM in the germline V gene. The CDR3: CARRCSPTYVQSF. Here the CDR3 DNA reads TGTGCTAGGAGGTGCTCTCCCACCTACGTGCAGTCCTTC.

Only a few counts were recorded for this clonotype. This sequence joins TRBV18 and TRBJ2-1; 12 bases fit TRBD2. Trimming removed 3 bases from V and 5 bases from J; junction bases left unmatched: 8. Germline CDR1 is KGHSH and CDR2 is LQKENI. The CDR3 covers 17 residues. CDR3 DNA: TGTGCCAGCTCACCGCCTCTAGCGGGGGGGTATAACAATGAGCAGTTCTTC. It encodes CASSPPLAGGYNNEQFF. Looking up the rest from reference TRBV18 and TRBJ2-1 gives the full variable domain: NAGVMQNPRHLVRRRGQEARLRCSPMKGHSHVYWYRQLPEEGLKFMVYLQKENIIDESGMPKERFSAEFPKEGPSILRIQQVVRGDSAAYFCASSPPLAGGYNNEQFFGPGTRLTVL.

The CDR3 DNA sequence: TGTGCCAGCAGCCCTAGGGGGTCTCCGCCTCGAAATACGCAGTATTTT. Its translation is CASSPRGSPPRNTQYF. This sequence joins TRBV3-1 and TRBJ2-3, with D possibly matching TRBD1 (6 bases). CDR1 is LGHDT, CDR2 YNNKEL, per germline (reference sequence). Trimming took 4 bases from V and 7 from J, leaving 21 bases between them. The CDR3 totals 16 residues.

Notes on this clonotype: A much larger clone differs by one base, so this may be a read error. The J gene is TRBJ2-1, the V gene TRBV5-1; D gene unclear. This CDR3 is built from 13 residues. With 2 bases removed from V and 10 bases from J, the gap between germline ends came to 13 bases. Germline V gives CDR1 SGHRS, CDR2 YFSETQ. The CDR3 loop reads CASSFGRTYEQFF. CDR3 in DNA: TGCGCCAGCAGCTTTGGCCGAACCTACGAGCAGTTCTTC.

In this sample, this clonotype turned up many times. The chain couples TRBV7-2 to TRBJ2-4, with 7 bases lining up with TRBD1. CDR1 and CDR2 (germline): SGHTA, FQGNSA. Germline trimming cut 4 bases from V and 0 bases from J; bases unmatched to any gene: 9. There are 17 residues in the CDR3. As DNA, the CDR3 is TGTGCCAGCAGCTCCTCTCCCAGGGGGATAGCCAAAAACATTCAGTACTTC. Translation gives CASSSSPRGIAKNIQYF.

This clonotype came up many times. V usage is TRBV11-3 and J usage is TRBJ2-7, with TRBD1 matching 7 bases. The V gene's germline CDR1 is SGHNT and CDR2 YENEEA. V gave up 5 bases and J gave up 0 bases; unmatched junction bases: 13. This CDR3 is built from 17 residues. CDR3 sequence: CASSKTLIRQGSYEQYF. The CDR3 DNA is TGTGCCAGCAGCAAGACCCTGATCCGACAGGGCTCCTACGAGCAGTACTTC.

There are many counts of this clonotype. J is TRBJ1-1 and V is TRBV12-3 or TRBV12-4; D is unclear. This CDR3 has 13 residues. The germline V and J ends were trimmed by 10 bases and 4 bases, with 16 bases remaining between them. The CDR3 region has the DNA TGTGCCACCGTGAAGGAGCCGAGCACTGAAGCTTTCTTT. Protein sequence: CATVKEPSTEAFF.

This clonotype occurred many times. The chain employs TRBV7-6 and TRBJ2-1; 8 bases agree with TRBD1. The CDR3 is 17 residues long. Germline V lookup: CDR1 SGHVS, CDR2 FNYEAQ. V lost 4 bases to trimming and J lost 7 bases; unmatched junction nucleotides: 15. In DNA, the CDR3 is TGTGCCAGCAGCTCCTCCATCACCTCGACAGGGGTAAATGAGCAGTTCTTC. This encodes CASSSSITSTGVNEQFF.

This clonotype was found many times. The V gene is TRBV7-3, the J gene TRBJ2-3, with 9 bases matching TRBD1. Trimming took 5 bases from V and 1 from J; bases not matched to a gene: 7. The length of the CDR3 is 16 residues. Germline assignment: CDR1 SGHTA and CDR2 FQGTGA. In nucleotides, the CDR3 is TGTGCCAGCAGCACCTTGGACAGGGGAGGCACAGATACGCAGTATTTT. This sequence encodes CASSTLDRGGTDTQYF.

This clonotype was detected many times. V and J are TRBV7-2 and TRBJ2-3; D is uncertain. Germline CDR1 and CDR2: SGHTA and FQGNSA. The CDR3 is 12 amino acids. With 0 bases removed from V and 10 bases from J, the gap between germline ends came to 8 bases. Here the CDR3 reads CASSLALQAQYF. The CDR3 nucleotides read TGTGCCAGCAGCTTAGCGCTTCAGGCGCAGTATTTT.

This chain links TRBV20-1 with TRBJ1-2, with TRBD1 matching over 7 bases. This CDR3 region has 12 residues. Per germline, CDR1 DFQATT and CDR2 SNEGSKA (reference sequence). J was trimmed by 8 bases and V by 5 bases; bases with no gene match: 8. CDR3 bases: TGCAGTGCTGGGTACGGGACAGCGGGCTACACCTTC. It translates to CSAGYGTAGYTF.

This clonotype is labeled medium-sized. This chain links TRBV6-2 or TRBV6-3 with TRBJ2-1; D is uncertain. Per the germline V gene, CDR1 is MNHEY and CDR2 is SVGEGT. Trimming pared 9 bases from V and 0 bases from J, leaving 9 bases between. The CDR3 consists of 13 residues. The CDR3: CASKLSSYNEQFF. DNA for the CDR3: TGTGCCAGTAAGCTGAGCTCCTACAATGAGCAGTTCTTC.

The genes are TRBV5-5 and TRBJ2-7; D may match TRBD1 or TRBD2 (5 bases each). Germline assignment: CDR1 SGHKS and CDR2 YYEKEE (reference sequence). Trimming shortened V by 3 bases and J by 3 bases, and 13 bases separated the two germline ends. The CDR3 consists of 14 residues. This CDR3 is CASSSPGRGYEQYF. The CDR3 DNA follows: TGTGCCAGCAGCTCACCGGGACGGGGCTACGAGCAGTACTTC. Full variable domain (outside the CDR3, taken from reference TRBV5-5 and TRBJ2-7): DAGVTQSPTHLIKTRGQQVTLRCSPISGHKSVSWYQQVLGQGPQFIFQYYEKEERGRGNFPDRFSARQFPNYSSELNVNALLLGDSALYLCASSSPGRGYEQYFGPGTRLTVT.

The chain has TRBV6-6 and TRBJ1-6; 11 bases are shared with TRBD1. The trim removed 0 bases at V and 8 bases at J, leaving 3 bases unmatched. Looked up from germline, CDR1 is MNHNY and CDR2 is SVGAGI (reference sequence). The CDR3 extends over 16 amino acids. CDR3 sequence (DNA): TGTGCCAGCAGTTACTCGTGGGACAGGGGGGATTCACCCCTCCACTTT. Translated, it gives CASSYSWDRGDSPLHF.

Only a few counts were recorded for this clonotype. This sequence joins TRBV5-6 and TRBJ2-5, with 10 bases identical to TRBD2. Trimming cost V 4 bases and J 5 bases; bases outside gene matches: 8. This CDR3 spans 15 amino acids. Germline V gene sequence: CDR1 SGHDT, CDR2 YYEEEE. This chain's CDR3 is CASSTIAGGRETQYF. CDR3 sequence (DNA): TGTGCCAGCAGCACTATAGCGGGGGGACGGGAGACCCAGTACTTC.

This clonotype has a count of ten or more. The chain carries TRBV20-1 and TRBJ2-4, with 7 positions matching TRBD1. This CDR3 is built from 13 residues. Losses at the gene ends were 7 bases for V and 5 bases for J; bases not matched to a gene: 8. Germline V gives CDR1 DFQATT, CDR2 SNEGSKA (reference sequence). The DNA of the CDR3 is TGCAGTGTGACAGGGAGCTCGCAAAACATTCAGTACTTC. Its translation: CSVTGSSQNIQYF.